Listed here are 9 T cell receptor beta chains from one sample, sequenced in a study of regulatory T cells in long-lasting Graves disease. Construction of the TCR beta libraries employed iRepertoire HTBI primers in conjunction with Arm-PCR of CDR3 regions. TCRdb independently ran MiXCR on the multiplex PCR reads; one entry per CDR3 protein. The table lists roughly 400,000 distinct CDR3 sequences, more than 20% of them singletons. The time point is: persistent/refractory GD, antithyroid drugs over 5 years with positive TRAb. There was RNA extracted from PBMCs, and the TCR library was made from it. The sequencing here drew on peripheral blood mononuclear cells (PBMCs), taken when the disease was refractory, from a patient treated with antithyroid drugs. These receptors all come from a female donor with Graves disease.

This clonotype occurred many times. The V and J genes are TRBV7-2 and TRBJ2-7; 10 bases align to TRBD2. Germline V gene data show CDR1 as SGHTA and CDR2 as FQGNSA. The CDR3 spans 13 residues. V gave up 0 bases and J gave up 9 bases; unmatched junction bases: 2. The CDR3 nucleotides are TGTGCCAGCAGCTTAGCTCTAGCGGGAGTGCAGTACTTC. Its translation: CASSLALAGVQYF.

Concerning this clonotype itself: It may be a read error: a sequence one base away is much more abundant. This CDR3 is missing its conserved last phenylalanine or tryptophan, likely due to a read error. CDR3 sequence reads: CASSTGTGVNTEAFL. The CDR3 DNA follows: TGTGCCAGCTCCACCGGGACAGGGGTGAACACTGAAGCTTTCCTT. The V call is TRBV18, the J call TRBJ1-1; TRBD1 matches 10 bases. The CDR3 runs to 15 residues. Germline assignment: CDR1 KGHSH and CDR2 LQKENI. V lost 6 bases and J lost 0; bases outside the gene matches: 4.

The table lists this clonotype with a few counts. V gene TRBV19 combines with J gene TRBJ1-1; TRBD1 agrees at 9 bases. The CDR3 is 14 amino acids. With V trimmed by 9 bases and J by 8 bases, 13 bases remained unmatched. Germline CDR1 reads LNHDA; CDR2 reads SQIVND (reference sequence). For the CDR3, the DNA is TGTGCCAGCACCTCGGGGACAGGGATTACGGAAGCTTTCTTT. This sequence encodes CASTSGTGITEAFF.

Comment on this clonotype: One end of the junction is discordant with germline, which a read error may explain. The J gene is TRBJ1-1, the V gene TRBV18, with D perhaps matching TRBD1 (5 bases). In germline, CDR1 is KGHSH, CDR2 LQKENI. The CDR3 consists of 16 residues. CDR3 residues: CASPPALPGYGTEAFF. The CDR3, as DNA: TGTGCCAGCCCACCGGCCTTACCAGGGTACGGAACTGAAGCTTTCTTT.

The V call is TRBV20-1, the J call TRBJ2-7; D possibly matches TRBD1 or TRBD2 (6 bases each). The CDR3 contains 13 residues. The V end lost 3 bases, the J end lost 3 bases, and 12 bases lay between the germline ends. Germline CDR1 DFQATT, CDR2 SNEGSKA (reference sequence). CDR3 bases: TGCAGTGCTAGCGGGGGACACTACTACGAGCAGTACTTC. This encodes CSASGGHYYEQYF.

In this sample, this clonotype turned up many times. This rearrangement joins TRBV7-9 to TRBJ2-5; D unclear. The CDR3 totals 15 residues. Germline values: CDR1 SEHNR, CDR2 FQNEAQ (reference sequence). V shed 0 bases and J shed 3 bases, with 11 bases lying between them. Here the CDR3 DNA reads TGTGCCAGCAGCTTAGCGAGACTCATAGAAGAGACCCAGTACTTC. It is translated as CASSLARLIEETQYF.

In its sample, this clonotype was seen many times. The CDR3 here is CASSLTGYTHEQYF. The CDR3 bases are TGTGCCAGCAGCTTAACAGGGTATACCCACGAGCAGTACTTC. The chain carries TRBV7-2 and TRBJ2-7; weak D call: TRBD1 (6 bases). Germline CDR1 reads SGHTA; CDR2 reads FQGNSA. The CDR3 has 14 amino acids. V lost 2 bases and J 5 bases, leaving 13 bases between the germline ends.

This clonotype was counted at least ten times. The V gene is TRBV20-1, the J gene TRBJ2-5; a possible D gene is TRBD1 (7 bases). The CDR3 loop spans 15 amino acids. CDR1 and CDR2 from the germline V gene are DFQATT and SNEGSKA (reference sequence). With 1 base removed from V and 2 bases from J, the gap between germline ends came to 14 bases. The CDR3: CSARGGGTAQETQYF. The CDR3 nucleotides are TGCAGTGCTAGAGGTGGCGGGACAGCTCAAGAGACCCAGTACTTC.

Many counts were recorded for this clonotype. The chain carries TRBV6-2 or TRBV6-3 and TRBJ1-5; D possibly corresponds to TRBD1 (6 bases). Germline values: CDR1 MNHEY, CDR2 SVGEGT. Trimming took off 5 bases at V and 3 bases at J, with 11 bases between the two ends. The CDR3 is 14 amino acids. The CDR3 reads CASSGDRFNQPQHF. The CDR3 DNA reads as TGTGCCAGCAGTGGAGACAGGTTCAATCAGCCCCAGCATTTT.